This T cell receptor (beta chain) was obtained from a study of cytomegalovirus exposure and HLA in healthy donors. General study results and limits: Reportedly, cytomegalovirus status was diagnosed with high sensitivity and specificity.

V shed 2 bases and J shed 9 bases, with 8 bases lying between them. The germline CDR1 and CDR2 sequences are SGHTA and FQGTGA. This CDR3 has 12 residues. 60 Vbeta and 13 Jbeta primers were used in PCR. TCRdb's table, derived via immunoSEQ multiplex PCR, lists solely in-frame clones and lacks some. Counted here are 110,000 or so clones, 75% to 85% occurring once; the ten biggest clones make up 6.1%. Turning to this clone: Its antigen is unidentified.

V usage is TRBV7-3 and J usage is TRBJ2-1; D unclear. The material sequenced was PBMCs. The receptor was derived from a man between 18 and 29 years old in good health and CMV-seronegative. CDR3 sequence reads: CASSLEGGEQFF. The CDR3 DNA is TGTGCCAGCAGCTTAGAAGGCGGTGAGCAGTTCTTC.